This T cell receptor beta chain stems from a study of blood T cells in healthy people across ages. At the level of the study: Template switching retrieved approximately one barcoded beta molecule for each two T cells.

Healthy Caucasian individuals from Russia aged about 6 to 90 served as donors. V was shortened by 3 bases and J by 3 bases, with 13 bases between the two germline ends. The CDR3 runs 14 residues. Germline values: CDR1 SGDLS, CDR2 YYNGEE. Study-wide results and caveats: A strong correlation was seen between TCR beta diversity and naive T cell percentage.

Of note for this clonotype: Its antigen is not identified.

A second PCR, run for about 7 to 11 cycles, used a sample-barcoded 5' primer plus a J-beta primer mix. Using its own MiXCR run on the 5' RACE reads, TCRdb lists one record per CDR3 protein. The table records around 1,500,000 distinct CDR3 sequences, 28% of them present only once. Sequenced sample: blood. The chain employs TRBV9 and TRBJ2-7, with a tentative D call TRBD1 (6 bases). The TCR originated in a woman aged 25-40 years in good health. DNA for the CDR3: TGTGCCAGCAGCGCCCGGGACACACGCTACGAGCAGTACTTC. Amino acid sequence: CASSARDTRYEQYF.